The source of this T cell receptor (beta chain) is a study of response to subunit inactivated influenza vaccine. In its sample, this clonotype was seen a few times. TCRdb used MiXCR to reprocess the RT-PCR reads, holding one entry per CDR3 protein. Among approximately 480,000 distinct CDR3 sequences listed, 9.5% to 12% were seen once. This CDR3 has 20 residues. J was trimmed by 2 bases and V by 0 bases; bases with no gene match: 10. Germline V CDR1 and CDR2: SGHNT, YYREEE (reference sequence). The chain is built from TRBV5-4 and TRBJ2-5; 16 bases agree with TRBD2. The receptor's source is a man aged 50-60 years who received an inactivated influenza vaccine. The sequenced sample was PBMCs from blood, obtained 40 to 50 days after vaccination. The CDR3 DNA reads TGTGCCAGCAGCTTGGTGGGTTGGGGACTAGCGGGGGGGACTCAAGAGACCCAGTACTTC. This translates into CASSLVGWGLAGGTQETQYF.